This section outlines one TCR beta chain sequence together with its context. TCRdb called the RT-PCR reads again in MiXCR, with one record for every CDR3 protein. Of about 700,000 distinct CDR3 sequences listed, more than 13% are singletons. The CDR3 extends over 16 amino acids. CDR1 is DFQATT, CDR2 SNEGSKA, per germline (reference sequence). V dropped 1 base and J dropped 3 bases, with 17 bases sitting between them. Sample: memory CD4+ T cells from blood. The origin of this receptor is a female donor in good health, serving as a healthy control. J is TRBJ2-3 and V is TRBV20-1, with a possible D match to TRBD2 (6 bases). CDR3: CSARGRATENTDTQYF. In DNA, the CDR3 is TGCAGTGCTAGAGGGAGGGCCACCGAAAATACAGATACGCAGTATTTT.